The 30 T cell receptor delta chains below all came from one sample that was sequenced in a study of gamma-delta chains in newborns, infants, children. TCRdb redid the clone calls on the reads with CATT. The sample lists about 1,800 delta-chain clones; about 2.9% were seen once. The material sequenced was blood. The receptors derive from a child in good health.

Worth noting for this clone: A far larger clone is just one base off, so this is likely a read error. CDR3 sequence reads: CACDTLLGDPTGADKLIF. CDR3 nucleotide sequence: TGTGCCTGTGACACCTTACTGGGGGATCCCACGGGCGCCGATAAACTCATCTTT. V and J are TRDV2 and TRDJ1, with TRDD3 matching over 10 bases. This CDR3 comprises 18 residues. CDR1 and CDR2 (germline): GEAIGNYY, EKD. Losses at the gene ends were 0 bases for V and 3 bases for J; bases not matched to a gene: 12.

On this clone itself: This could be a read error, since a much larger clone is one nucleotide away. The same CDR3 is also encoded by other DNA sequences in this sample. V is TRDV1 and J is TRDJ1, with TRDD3 matching 11 bases. The CDR3 spans 19 residues. Germline assignment: CDR1 TSWWSYY and CDR2 QGS. Here the CDR3 DNA reads TGTGCTCTTGGGGAACTTCCTAGCTGGGGGATACCGTACACCGACAAACTCATCTTT. Translating gives CALGELPSWGIPYTDKLIF.

In its sample, this clone was seen a few times. A much larger clone sits a single nucleotide away, making a read error possible. Other DNA sequences in the same sample also yield this CDR3. The chain links TRDV2 to TRDJ1; no reliable D call. The germline V gene has CDR1 GEAIGNYY and CDR2 EKD. CDR3 length: 14 amino acids. V was shortened by 1 base and J by 0 bases, with 8 bases between the two germline ends. CDR3 sequence: CACDTLAHTDKLIF. The CDR3 nucleotides are TGTGCCTGTGACACGCTGGCACACACCGATAAACTCATCTTT.

Concerning this clone: One base separates it from a far larger clone, so it is likely a read error. The rearrangement uses TRDV2 and TRDJ1; D ambiguous. The CDR3 has 17 residues. The V gene's germline CDR1 is GEAIGNYY and CDR2 EKD. CDR3 loop: CACGTVSIKPRTDKLIF. The CDR3 coding sequence is TGTGCCTGTGGCACCGTCTCCATAAAACCCCGCACCGATAAACTCATCTTT.

This clone is labeled large. The same CDR3 also results from other DNA sequences found in this sample. The chain is built from TRAV29/DV5 and TRDJ1; 12 nucleotides match TRDD3. Germline assignment: CDR1 NSMFDY and CDR2 ISSIKDK. Losses at the gene ends were 1 base for V and 0 bases for J; bases not matched to a gene: 25. The CDR3 totals 23 residues. CDR3 protein: CAASPTHFHAPTGGYLYTDKLIF. The DNA of the CDR3 is TGTGCAGCAAGCCCAACTCATTTCCACGCCCCTACTGGGGGATACCTCTACACCGATAAACTCATCTTT.

This clone occurred a few times. This may stem from a read error, because a much larger clone lies one nucleotide away. The chain recombines TRDV2 with TRDJ1; maybe TRDD3 (6 bases). From germline, CDR1 is GEAIGNYY and CDR2 EKD. CDR3 length: 18 amino acids. DNA of the CDR3: TGTGCCTGTGACACAGTCACGGGGGACCCCACGTACACCGATAAACCCATCTTT. This encodes CACDTVTGDPTYTDKPIF.

By sample fraction, this clone is large. The genes are TRDV1 and TRDJ1; the D is unclear. V was clipped by 5 bases and J by 0 bases, with 16 bases between them. Germline lookup yields CDR1 TSWWSYY and CDR2 QGS. This CDR3 region has 16 residues. Here the CDR3 reads CALGTYSSSYTDKLIF. CDR3 coding DNA: TGTGCTCTTGGGACGTACTCCTCCTCGTACACCGATAAACTCATCTTT.

This clone was counted a few times. This sequence may be a read error, since a much larger clone differs from it by one base. The V gene is TRDV1, the J gene TRDJ1; maybe TRDD2 (7 bases). The V gene's germline CDR1 is TSWWSYY and CDR2 QGS. CDR3 length: 19 residues. The CDR3 is CALGAGYSYHADTTDNLIF. In DNA, the CDR3 is TGTGCTCTTGGGGCCGGGTATTCCTACCACGCGGATACCACCGATAACCTCATCTTT.

Comment on this clone: This is likely an artifact of a read error, given a far larger clone one base away. The chain uses TRDV2 and TRDJ1, with D tentatively TRDD2 or TRDD3 (6 bases each). V gave up 3 bases and J gave up 0 bases, with 28 bases separating them. The CDR3 sequence is 20 residues long. In germline, CDR1 is GEAIGNYY, CDR2 EKD. Here the CDR3 reads CACDPVLQPGDNSYTDKLIF. CDR3 sequence (DNA): TGTGCCTGTGACCCCGTCCTACAACCGGGGGACAACTCGTACACCGATAAACTCATCTTT.

This clone is judged large. The rearrangement uses TRDV2 and TRDJ1, with TRDD3 matching over 7 bases. Germline assignment: CDR1 GEAIGNYY and CDR2 EKD. V was pared by 4 bases and J by 2 bases, with 9 bases of the junction left unmatched. The CDR3 has 15 residues. The CDR3 sequence: CACEQLGSDTDKLIF. The CDR3 DNA follows: TGTGCCTGTGAGCAACTGGGGTCGGATACCGATAAACTCATCTTT.

The sample holds a few counts of this clone. It is likely a read error: a sequence one base away is far more abundant. This sample includes further DNA sequences coding for the same CDR3. This rearrangement joins TRDV2 to TRDJ1, with a weak D call TRDD3 (6 bases). The germline gives CDR1 GEAIGNYY, CDR2 EKD. The CDR3 sequence is 19 residues long. CDR3 nucleotide sequence: TGCGCCTGTGACCGACTTAATTCACGAGGGGGACTGTATGGCGATAAACTCATCTTT. This translates into CACDRLNSRGGLYGDKLIF.

By share, this clone counts as medium-sized (0.01 to 0.1%). The gene calls are TRDV1 and TRDJ1; tentative D call: TRDD3 (5 bases). This CDR3 region has 25 residues. V lost 6 bases to trimming and J lost 0 bases, with 44 bases between them. Germline values: CDR1 TSWWSYY, CDR2 QGS. CDR3 in amino acids: CALGFPSPGIVSRQQRKAYTDKLIF. CDR3 in DNA: TGTGCTCTTGGATTCCCATCCCCAGGGATTGTGTCCCGACAGCAGAGGAAGGCGTACACCGATAAACTCATCTTT.

This clone was seen a few times. A much more abundant neighbour one base away suggests this may be a read error. The rearrangement links TRDV2 to TRDJ1; 7 bases agree with TRDD3. Trimming cost V 1 base and J 0 bases; bases outside gene matches: 13. This CDR3 has 18 residues. Germline V gene lookup returns CDR1 GEAIGNYY and CDR2 EKD. CDR3 sequence (DNA): TGTGCCTGTGACACTCTGGGACGGAGGATACGTAACACCGATAAACTCATCTTT. Protein: CACDTLGRRIRNTDKLIF.

This clone is medium-sized (0.01 to 0.1%) within its sample. The sample holds other DNA sequences that translate to the same CDR3. The gene calls are TRDV2 and TRDJ3; 9 bases agree with TRDD3. Unmatched junction bases numbered 6, after V lost 0 bases and J lost 1 base. This CDR3 is 19 amino acids long. Germline V CDR1 and CDR2: GEAIGNYY, EKD. DNA for the CDR3: TGTGCCTGTGACACCCCAGCCACTGGGGGATCCTGGGACACCCGACAGATGTTTTTC. Protein product: CACDTPATGGSWDTRQMFF.

This clone was found a few times. This may be a read error, as it is one base from a much larger clone. Additional DNA sequences in this sample encode the identical CDR3. V usage is TRDV2 and J usage is TRDJ1; 10 positions agree with TRDD3. The CDR3 length is 20 residues. With 3 bases clipped from V and 2 bases from J, the junction kept 20 bases outside the gene matches. CDR1 is GEAIGNYY and CDR2 is EKD in the germline V gene. The CDR3 DNA reads TGTGCCTGTGACTCCCTCGTAAGGGGGGATACGCAACTCGGGACCGATAAACTCATCTTT. Its translation: CACDSLVRGDTQLGTDKLIF.

On this clone: Translating this DNA gives a protein that differs at residue 11 from the TCRdb one, which belongs to a much larger clone; a read error is likely, and the protein shown is this translation. The chain recombines TRDV2 with TRDJ1; either TRDD2 or TRDD3 may fit D (5 bases each). From germline, CDR1 is GEAIGNYY and CDR2 EKD. The CDR3 consists of 21 residues. V lost 0 bases, J lost 2 bases, and 30 bases lay in between. The CDR3 spells CACDTVNLPGGIDATTDKLIF. Here the CDR3 DNA reads TGTGCCTGTGACACCGTCAACCTACCAGGGGGTATTGACGCTACTACCGATAAACTCATCTTT.

This clone is deemed medium-sized. Other nucleotide sequences in the sample specify the same CDR3. J is TRDJ1 and V is TRDV2, with TRDD3 matching over 11 bases. V dropped 1 base and J dropped 1; count of bases not matched to a gene: 7. This CDR3 region has 17 residues. CDR1 and CDR2 from the germline V gene are GEAIGNYY and EKD. The CDR3 spells CACDTLGDISFTDKLIF. CDR3 sequence (DNA): TGTGCCTGTGACACACTGGGGGATATATCTTTCACCGATAAACTCATCTTT.

This clone is medium-sized. A read error may account for a junction end that differs from germline. This chain uses TRDV2 with TRDJ1, with TRDD3 matching over 7 bases. The germline V gene encodes CDR1 GEAIGNYY and CDR2 EKD. This CDR3 spans 18 amino acids. The CDR3 DNA reads TGTGCCTGTGACTATACTGGGGTTTCCGGCCCAGACACCGATAGACTCATCTTT. This gives the protein CACDYTGVSGPDTDRLIF.

This clone was found a few times. A much larger clone differs from this one at a single base, so this may be a read error. This chain links TRDV2 with TRDJ1; 11 nucleotides agree with TRDD3. Germline CDR1 and CDR2: GEAIGNYY and EKD. This CDR3 has 22 amino acids. The CDR3 coding sequence is TGTGCCTGTGACACCGTTGCGACGTACGAACTGGGGGATATGGGGTACACCGATAGACTCATCTTT. Translated: CACDTVATYELGDMGYTDRLIF.

Notes on this clone: The protein in TCRdb stems from a much larger clone and differs at residue 5 from this DNA's translation, likely a read error; here the protein is translated from the DNA. V and J are TRAV29/DV5 and TRDJ1, with D unresolved. This CDR3 spans 15 amino acids. The ends were cut back, 1 base at V and 2 bases at J, with 15 bases in the middle. Looked up from germline, CDR1 is NSMFDY and CDR2 is ISSIKDK. The CDR3 DNA sequence: TGTGCAGCAAGCACGAAAGTTGATGATACCGATAAACTCATCTTT. This codes for CAASTKVDDTDKLIF.

This clone was picked up a small number of times. This chain connects TRDV2 to TRDJ3; possibly TRDD3 for D (6 bases). Germline V gives CDR1 GEAIGNYY, CDR2 EKD. V was clipped by 3 bases and J by 0 bases, with 23 bases between them. The CDR3 sequence is 21 residues long. CDR3 sequence: CACDFVEGGRQSSWDTRQMFF. CDR3 DNA: TGTGCCTGTGACTTCGTGGAAGGGGGACGCCAAAGCTCCTGGGACACCCGACAGATGTTTTTC.

To note about this clone: Possible read error: a much larger clone is one base away. The chain has TRDV2 and TRDJ1; 10 nucleotides line up with TRDD3. Germline assignment: CDR1 GEAIGNYY and CDR2 EKD. The V gene end was trimmed by 1 base and the J gene end by 5 bases; junction bases not matched to a gene: 21. CDR3 size: 20 residues. The CDR3 protein is CACDTVPGDTRGRVEDKLIF. CDR3 DNA: TGTGCCTGTGACACAGTACCGGGGGATACGCGAGGAAGAGTGGAGGATAAACTCATCTTT.

Of note for this clone: A much larger clone is a single base away; this may be a read error. V is TRDV1 and J is TRDJ1; perhaps D is TRDD1 or TRDD3 (6 bases each). This CDR3 has 20 residues. V dropped 3 bases and J dropped 3 bases, with 29 bases sitting between them. Germline V lookup: CDR1 TSWWSYY, CDR2 QGS. This CDR3 is CALGDRHGDHYWKYADKLIF. CDR3 nucleotides: TGTGCTCTTGGGGACCGTCATGGGGATCATTACTGGAAATACGCCGATAAACTCATCTTT.

On this clone itself: Just one base apart from a much larger clone, this may be a read error. The chain recombines TRDV2 with TRDJ1; 8 nucleotides align to TRDD3. In germline, CDR1 is GEAIGNYY, CDR2 EKD. Trimming took 6 bases from V and 3 from J; bases not matched to a gene: 5. The CDR3 runs 13 residues. The CDR3 reads CACHGIRADKLIF. The DNA of the CDR3 is TGTGCCTGTCATGGGATACGCGCCGATAAACTCATCTTT.

By share, this clone ranks as large (0.1 to 1%). This rearrangement joins TRDV2 to TRDJ1, with D perhaps matching TRDD3 (6 bases). V was pared by 3 bases and J by 4 bases, with 14 bases between. Germline CDR1 GEAIGNYY, CDR2 EKD. The CDR3 runs 14 residues. The CDR3 nucleotides read TGTGCCTGTGACTCCCTACTGGGCATCGATAAACTCATCTTT. It is translated as CACDSLLGIDKLIF.

In this sample, this clone turned up a few times. A much larger clone is a single base away; this may be a read error. Other nucleotide sequences from this sample produce the same CDR3. This rearrangement joins TRDV2 to TRDJ1; 9 nucleotides match TRDD3. Germline CDR1 GEAIGNYY, CDR2 EKD. V lost 3 bases to trimming and J lost 11 bases; unmatched junction nucleotides: 12. The CDR3 has 14 residues. CDR3 sequence (DNA): TGTGCCTGTGACGCGGTACTGGGGGACCCAAAGCTCATCTTT. Protein sequence: CACDAVLGDPKLIF.

This clone was seen only a few times. A read error may explain this, as a much larger clone is one base away. This sequence joins TRDV1 and TRDJ1, with D perhaps matching TRDD3 (5 bases). V dropped 3 bases and J dropped 0 bases, with 26 bases sitting between them. The length of the CDR3 is 20 residues. Germline V CDR1 and CDR2: TSWWSYY, QGS. CDR3 DNA: TGTGCTCTTGGGGATCTAGTCCCGCATTGGGGCAATTGCCACACCGATAAACTCATCTTT. Translated, it gives CALGDLVPHWGNCHTDKLIF.

This clone was detected only a few times. Possible read error: a much larger clone is one base away. The chain couples TRDV2 to TRDJ1, with 9 bases matching TRDD3. The J segment lost 1 base and the V segment lost 2 bases, leaving 7 bases of the junction unmatched. Looked up from germline, CDR1 is GEAIGNYY and CDR2 is EKD. CDR3 length equals 16 residues. The CDR3 sequence: CACDILGDAATDKLIF. The DNA of the CDR3 is TGTGCCTGTGACATCCTGGGGGATGCGGCCACCGATAAACTCATCTTT.

Comments on this clone: A read error is likely here: a far larger clone is one base away. The J gene is TRDJ1, the V gene TRDV2; TRDD3 aligns across 9 bases. The CDR3 contains 15 residues. Germline assignment: CDR1 GEAIGNYY and CDR2 EKD. Trimming at V came to 5 bases and at J to 2 bases, leaving 8 bases not matched to a gene. DNA for the CDR3: TGTGCCTGTGGCTATCTGGGGGATGGGACCGATAAACTCATCTTT. Encoded protein: CACGYLGDGTDKLIF.

For this clone: The protein that TCRdb holds for this DNA derives from a much larger clone and differs from the translated DNA at residue 9, which likely indicates a read error; the protein shown here is translated from the DNA. This chain links TRDV2 with TRDJ1, with D unresolved. The CDR3 is 15 amino acids. Germline V CDR1 and CDR2: GEAIGNYY, EKD. Between the trimmed V and J ends, which lost 0 bases and 4 bases, there was a span of 14 bases. The CDR3: CACDTVGPSDDKLIF. In nucleotides, the CDR3 is TGTGCCTGTGACACCGTGGGTCCGAGTGACGATAAACTCATCTTT.